This passage covers 10 T cell receptor beta chains from one sample sequenced in a study of shared clonotypes between healthy human individuals. Produced via immunoSEQ multiplex PCR; TCRdb's table is partial and in-frame only. The sample includes approximately 620,000 clones, 97% of them seen just once. Material for sequencing was naive CD4+ T cells sorted from blood. Described subset: CD45RA+ positively selected. Every receptor here comes from a woman aged 25 to 45 in good health.

The chain joins TRBV7-9 to TRBJ2-3; no clear D. The germline V gene has CDR1 SEHNR and CDR2 FQNEAQ (reference sequence). V was trimmed by 6 bases and J by 3 bases, leaving 13 bases between them. The CDR3 runs to 14 residues. In DNA form, the CDR3 reads TGTGCCAGCAGGCCAAGGGCCGGTACAGATACGCAGTATTTT. Protein sequence: CASRPRAGTDTQYF.

Only one count was recorded for this clone. This chain connects TRBV2 to TRBJ2-7, with TRBD1 matching 7 bases. V was clipped by 8 bases and J by 0 bases; unmatched bases: 7. In germline, CDR1 is SNHLY, CDR2 FYNNEI. The CDR3 covers 14 residues. The DNA for the CDR3 is TGTGCCAGCCGAACCGGGACAGTCTCCTACGAGCAGTACTTC. Its protein is CASRTGTVSYEQYF.

The chain uses TRBV2 and TRBJ2-1, with a possible D match to TRBD2 (6 bases). Trimming took 4 bases from V and 0 from J, leaving 10 bases between them. The CDR3 runs 15 residues. The V gene's germline CDR1 is SNHLY and CDR2 FYNNEI. The DNA for the CDR3 is TGTGCCAGCAGTGGAGGGACTGCCTCCTACAATGAGCAGTTCTTC. It encodes CASSGGTASYNEQFF.

This clone occurred once. The V call is TRBV6-1, the J call TRBJ2-2; 9 bases are shared with TRBD1. In germline, CDR1 is MNHNS, CDR2 SASEGT. CDR3 size: 15 residues. J gave up 5 bases and V 4 bases, and 5 bases lay outside the gene matches. CDR3 sequence: CASSVQGATTGELFF. The CDR3 DNA is TGTGCCAGCAGTGTACAGGGGGCTACGACCGGGGAGCTGTTTTTT.

V usage is TRBV10-1 and J usage is TRBJ1-1; no firm D call. The CDR3 sequence is 14 residues long. Germline V gene sequence: CDR1 WNHNN, CDR2 SYGVQD (reference sequence). Trimming pared 2 bases from V and 7 bases from J, leaving 14 bases between. CDR3 in DNA: TGCGCCAGCAGTGAGGCCAGAACATATAATGAAGCTTTCTTT. Translating gives CASSEARTYNEAFF.

V gene TRBV18 combines with J gene TRBJ2-7; TRBD1 matches 8 bases. The CDR3 consists of 15 residues. Germline V CDR1 and CDR2: KGHSH, LQKENI. Losses at the gene ends were 3 bases for V and 2 bases for J; bases not matched to a gene: 6. CDR3 nucleotide sequence: TGTGCCAGCTCACCCACGACAGGGGACGCCTACGAGCAGTACTTC. It encodes CASSPTTGDAYEQYF.

V and J are TRBV5-1 and TRBJ2-5, with 12 bases identical to TRBD2. CDR1 is SGHRS, CDR2 YFSETQ, per germline. The junction had 3 bases not matched to a gene; V was cut back by 0 bases and J by 3 bases. This CDR3 has 16 residues. CDR3 coding DNA: TGCGCCAGCAGCTTGGGGCTAGCGGGAGGGGAAGAGACCCAGTACTTC. Its protein is CASSLGLAGGEETQYF. The full variable domain, in which reference TRBV5-1 and TRBJ2-5 provide the parts outside the CDR3, is KAGVTQTPRYLIKTRGQQVTLSCSPISGHRSVSWYQQTPGQGLQFLFEYFSETQRNKGNFPGRFSGRQFSNSRSEMNVSTLELGDSALYLCASSLGLAGGEETQYFGPGTRLLVL.

Details on this clone: Other DNA sequences in this specimen translate into the identical CDR3. The V gene is TRBV28, the J gene TRBJ2-7; TRBD1 might be the D (5 bases). V was shortened by 3 bases and J by 2 bases, with 8 bases between the two germline ends. This CDR3 comprises 13 residues. Germline loops: CDR1 MDHEN, CDR2 SYDVKM. The CDR3 protein is CASSLTAPYEQYF. As DNA, the CDR3 is TGTGCCAGCAGTTTGACAGCACCCTACGAGCAGTACTTC.

CDR3 sequence (DNA): TGTGCCAGCAGGACAGGGTCGGGAGGGGGCAATGAGCAGTTCTTC. Protein: CASRTGSGGGNEQFF. The chain carries TRBV27 and TRBJ2-1; possible D gene TRBD2, 8 bases. V lost 6 bases and J lost 6, with 18 bases in between. This CDR3 has 15 amino acids. CDR1 and CDR2 from the germline V gene are MNHEY and SMNVEV (reference sequence).

The rearrangement uses TRBV6-4 and TRBJ2-1; 13 nucleotides agree with TRBD2. The trim removed 6 bases at V and 4 bases at J, leaving 9 bases unmatched. The germline V gene encodes CDR1 MRHNA and CDR2 SNTAGT. The CDR3 extends over 17 amino acids. The CDR3 here is CASRTKLAGGPYNEQFF. The CDR3 region has the DNA TGTGCCAGCAGGACAAAACTAGCGGGAGGGCCATACAATGAGCAGTTCTTC.